This TCR beta chain was retrieved from a study of tumor-infiltrating lymphocytes in primary liver carcinoma. Germline V gene lookup returns CDR1 MGHRA and CDR2 YSYEKL. The CDR3 totals 13 residues. Details on this clonotype: A junction end diverges from the germline sequence, so it may reflect a read error.

A constant-region primer primed TCR beta cDNA synthesis from 500 ng of total RNA. Employing slightly modified ARM-PCR, three nested multiplex PCR rounds were run, and these gave rise to the TCR beta libraries. Each of the first two PCR rounds ran roughly 9 cycles with TRBV1-TRBV30 forward and C-beta reverse primers. A single record per CDR3 protein comes from TCRdb applying MiXCR to the multiplex PCR reads. The sample records 75,000 to 80,000 distinct CDR3 sequences, approximately 69% being singletons. From unsorted bulk tissue weighing about 17-30 mg, DNA and RNA were co-extracted. The V call is TRBV4-1, the J call TRBJ2-5; D unclear. The TCR originated in a man aged 35 to 55 with primary liver carcinoma and hepatitis B virus infection. Sequenced material: tumor-adjacent normal liver tissue. The CDR3 DNA reads as TGCGCCAGCAGTCAAGACGACATAGAGACCCAGTACTTC. Encoded protein: CASSQDDIETQYF.